These 8 T cell receptor beta chains were all obtained from the same sample, sequenced in a study of cytomegalovirus exposure and HLA in healthy donors. The PCR contained 60 Vbeta and 13 Jbeta primers. The assay was immunoSEQ multiplex PCR, and TCRdb's table has in-frame clones only and misses some. Altogether 170,000 or so clones are present, roughly 80% being singletons, with the ten largest covering 1.5% to 2%. Sequencing input: PBMCs. These receptor sequences come from a man aged 50 to 60 in good health and CMV-seronegative.

This clone was recorded once. The J gene is TRBJ1-2, the V gene TRBV10-1; 7 bases map to TRBD1. V dropped 10 bases and J dropped 5; count of bases not matched to a gene: 10. The CDR3 spans 13 residues. From germline, CDR1 is WNHNN and CDR2 SYGVQD (reference sequence). The CDR3, as DNA: TGCGCCACCGGGACAGATTGGGAATATGGCTACACCTTC. Translated: CATGTDWEYGYTF.

This sequence joins TRBV7-9 and TRBJ1-2; D unclear. Germline V gene lookup returns CDR1 SEHNR and CDR2 FQNEAQ (reference sequence). The CDR3 spans 15 residues. Trimming stripped 1 base from V and 4 bases from J, with 13 bases between. The CDR3 loop is CASSLGGGPPYGYTF. CDR3 DNA: TGTGCCAGCAGCTTAGGAGGAGGGCCCCCCTATGGCTACACCTTC.

CDR3 residues: CASSPSSGNEQFF. The CDR3 coding sequence is TGTGCCAGCAGCCCCTCGAGCGGCAATGAGCAGTTCTTC. The chain employs TRBV9 and TRBJ2-1; D is perhaps TRBD2 (5 bases). The CDR3 consists of 13 residues. V was cut by 4 bases and J by 6 bases, with 11 bases left in between. The germline V gene has CDR1 SGDLS and CDR2 YYNGEE.

The chain couples TRBV11-3 to TRBJ2-2, with 12 bases that match TRBD2. This CDR3 spans 17 amino acids. J lost 6 bases, V lost 6 bases, and 11 bases had no gene match. Germline V gives CDR1 SGHNT, CDR2 YENEEA. CDR3 in amino acids: CASSSPGLAGGPGELFF. DNA of the CDR3: TGTGCCAGCAGTTCCCCTGGGCTAGCGGGGGGGCCCGGGGAGCTGTTTTTT.

The chain employs TRBV4-1 and TRBJ2-2, with D possibly TRBD2 on 6 matching bases. Germline CDR1 reads MGHRA; CDR2 reads YSYEKL. The CDR3 totals 14 residues. V was pared by 1 base and J by 5 bases, with 8 bases between. The CDR3 loop reads CASSQGDLTGELFF. The CDR3 region has the DNA TGCGCCAGCAGCCAAGGGGACTTGACCGGGGAGCTGTTTTTT.

The CDR3 loop is CASSPGQGALETQYF. CDR3 sequence (DNA): TGTGCCAGCAGCCCGGGACAGGGGGCGTTAGAGACCCAGTACTTC. The chain uses TRBV7-3 and TRBJ2-5, with TRBD1 matching 12 bases. The V gene's germline CDR1 is SGHTA and CDR2 FQGTGA. The CDR3 is 15 amino acids. V was clipped by 5 bases and J by 4 bases; unmatched bases: 5.

CDR3 protein: CASSFQGRVGELFF. CDR3 bases: TGTGCCAGCAGTTTTCAGGGGCGCGTCGGGGAGCTGTTTTTT. The rearrangement links TRBV28 to TRBJ2-2; maybe TRBD1 (6 bases). V dropped 3 bases and J dropped 7 bases, with 12 bases sitting between them. CDR1 MDHEN and CDR2 SYDVKM come from the germline V gene. This CDR3 is 14 amino acids long.

In the case of this clone: This same CDR3 is encoded by further DNA sequences in the sample. This chain connects TRBV7-2 to TRBJ1-1; 8 positions match TRBD1. The germline V gene encodes CDR1 SGHTA and CDR2 FQGNSA. J lost 4 bases, V lost 3 bases, and 7 bases had no gene match. The CDR3 is 15 amino acids. The CDR3 here is CASSLVGQGVTEAFF. The CDR3 region has the DNA TGTGCCAGCAGCTTGGTCGGACAGGGAGTCACTGAAGCTTTCTTT.